What follows are 3 T cell receptor beta chains derived from one specimen sequenced in a study of cytomegalovirus exposure and HLA in healthy donors. Sequencing was performed with immunoSEQ multiplex PCR; in TCRdb, only in-frame clones are kept and a portion is missing. The sample records 150,000 to 200,000 clones, about 80% being singletons. The sample taken for sequencing was PBMCs. Receptors originate from a woman aged 18 to 35 in good health and CMV-seropositive.

This sequence joins TRBV5-4 and TRBJ1-4; 7 bases are shared with TRBD1. The germline gives CDR1 SGHNT, CDR2 YYREEE (reference sequence). This CDR3 contains 14 residues. The V segment lost 6 bases and the J segment 4 bases; nucleotides outside the gene matches: 6. The CDR3 nucleotides are TGTGCCAGCACCACGGACAGGATTAATGAAAAACTGTTTTTT. Amino acid sequence: CASTTDRINEKLFF.

This chain connects TRBV21-1 to TRBJ1-2; the table's D call of TRBD1 was not tested on the DNA. TRBV21-1 is a pseudogene segment. This CDR3 has 9 residues. Here the CDR3 reads CARRGGYTF. CDR3 coding DNA: TGTGCCAGAAGGGGTGGCTACACCTTC.

This chain links TRBV7-9 with TRBJ2-7, with D possibly being TRBD1 (5 bases). With 4 bases removed from V and 2 bases from J, the gap between germline ends came to 15 bases. Germline V gene lookup returns CDR1 SEHNR and CDR2 FQNEAQ (reference sequence). The CDR3 totals 15 residues. The CDR3 loop is CASSSDVRVAYEQYF. CDR3 DNA: TGTGCCAGCAGCTCAGATGTCAGGGTAGCCTACGAGCAGTACTTC.